This TCR beta chain was identified in a study of T cell repertoires in cytomegalovirus infection. Study as a whole: Peptides in the study included HLA-C-restricted and HLA-B-restricted CMV epitopes. Public TCR beta signatures indicated both CMV infection and matching HLA type. Findings of the study overall: Predominance within the ex vivo response was attributable to HLA-C-restricted CMV-specific TCR beta clonotypes.

Via MiXCR, TCRdb re-called the reads, giving one row per CDR3 protein. The table shows approximately 990,000 distinct CDR3 sequences, with 31% occurring only once. V was shortened by 5 bases and J by 3 bases, with 10 bases between the two germline ends. In germline, CDR1 is LNHDA, CDR2 SQIVND (reference sequence). The CDR3 has 13 residues. This clonotype was observed a handful of times. The target antigen is unknown. The sample here was cultured CD8+ T cells from PBMCs, taken from culture after CMV antigen stimulation. The clonotype originates from a human donor in good health (CMV status not recorded). Some clones in this sample may be carry-over from other donors' samples. V gene TRBV19 combines with J gene TRBJ1-1; D is possibly TRBD1 (5 bases). The CDR3 DNA reads TGTGCCAGTAGTGCAGGGTTGTACACTGAAGCTTTCTTT. Translating gives CASSAGLYTEAFF. Using reference TRBV19 and TRBJ1-1 for the parts outside the CDR3, the full variable domain is DGGITQSPKYLFRKEGQNVTLSCEQNLNHDAMYWYRQDPGQGLRLIYYSQIVNDFQKGDIAEGYSVSREKKESFPLTVTSAQKNPTAFYLCASSAGLYTEAFFGQGTRLTVV.